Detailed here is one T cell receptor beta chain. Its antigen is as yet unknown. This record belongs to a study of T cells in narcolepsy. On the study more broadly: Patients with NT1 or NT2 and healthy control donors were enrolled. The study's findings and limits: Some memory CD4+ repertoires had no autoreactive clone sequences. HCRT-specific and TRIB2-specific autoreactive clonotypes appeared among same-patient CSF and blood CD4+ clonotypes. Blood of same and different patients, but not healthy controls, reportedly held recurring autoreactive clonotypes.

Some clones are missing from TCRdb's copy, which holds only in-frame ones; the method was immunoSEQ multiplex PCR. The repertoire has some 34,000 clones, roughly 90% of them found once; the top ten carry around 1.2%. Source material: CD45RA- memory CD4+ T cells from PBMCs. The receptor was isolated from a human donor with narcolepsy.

The CDR3, as DNA: TGTGCCAGCAGCCTACCCTCAGGGAGTGGCAACACCATATATTTT. This codes for CASSLPSGSGNTIYF. J is TRBJ1-3 and V is TRBV28; possibly TRBD1 for D (5 bases). The V end was cut by 6 bases, the J end by 7 bases, with 19 bases between. The germline CDR1 and CDR2 sequences are MDHEN and SYDVKM. The CDR3 covers 15 residues.